This T cell receptor (beta chain) was captured in a study of T cells after yellow fever vaccination. Notes on the study in general: There was a possibility that FACS-sorted repertoires contained abundant clonotypes contaminating from the bulk population. Post-booster reappearance was seen for most primary-vaccination clones (roughly 97% CD4, about 90% CD8). Although the secondary response was weaker, it peaked faster, at day 5 versus 15.

Germline-derived CDR1 and CDR2 are SGHTA and FQGNSA. The V end lost 3 bases, the J end lost 3 bases, and 8 bases lay between the germline ends. The CDR3 has 14 amino acids. A single record per CDR3 protein comes from TCRdb applying MiXCR to the 5' RACE reads. The sample includes about 400,000 distinct CDR3 sequences, roughly 6.1% of them seen just once. Of note for this clonotype: The antigen is unknown.

This chain joins TRBV7-2 and TRBJ2-2, with D possibly matching TRBD1 (5 bases). This receptor was taken from a man younger than 45 who received the YFV17D yellow fever vaccine. Sequencing used PBMCs, obtained 5 days after the yellow fever booster vaccination. The CDR3 DNA reads TGTGCCAGCAGCTTTATCAGGGACACCGGGGAGCTGTTTTTT. Translation gives CASSFIRDTGELFF.